This TCR beta chain originates from a study of CD8+ T cells in alopecia areata. At the level of the study: The study gave tofacitinib for 6 to 18 months, then 6 months off drug.

This CDR3 is 13 amino acids long. In germline, CDR1 is MNHEY, CDR2 SMNVEV (reference sequence). J gave up 11 bases and V 5 bases, and 9 bases lay outside the gene matches. This clone was seen a single time. Its matching antigen is unknown. Specimens obtained from alopecia areata patients comprised lesional scalp punch biopsies and peripheral blood. The researchers isolated CD4+ and CD8+ T cells from PBMCs by sorting. Extraction and reverse transcription of RNA yielded cDNA as the sequencing template. Sequencing used immunoSEQ multiplex PCR; TCRdb keeps in-frame clones, though not all of them. The sample lists 65,000 to 70,000 clones; roughly 57% were seen once. Study-wide findings and caveats: Lesional scalp, notably in alopecia totalis/universalis, had clonality above that of normal scalp.

The sequence was obtained from a human donor with alopecia areata. The source material was CD8+ T cells sorted from blood, sampled at week 0. This chain connects TRBV27 to TRBJ1-1, with 9 bases matching TRBD1. The CDR3 loop is CASSVDRGSVAFF. In DNA form, the CDR3 reads TGTGCCAGCAGTGTAGACAGGGGGTCGGTGGCTTTCTTT.